This entry features one T cell receptor beta chain sequence. As yet, its antigen is unknown. Per germline, CDR1 SGHRS and CDR2 YFSETQ. There are 15 residues in the CDR3. Between the trimmed V and J ends, which lost 0 bases and 0 bases, there was a span of 9 bases. The data stem from a study of cytomegalovirus exposure and HLA in healthy donors. Whole-study findings and limits: After further analysis at a later stage, roughly 15,000 TCR beta sequences were associated with HLA alleles at 0.05 false discovery rate. Analysis was carried out at a later point, and it linked a missense DCLRE1C variant to TCR beta V- and J-gene trimming. In a later analysis, compared with equally common non-associated chains, HLA-associated beta chains were more expanded.

The PCR had 60 Vbeta and 13 Jbeta primers. TCRdb's copy holds only in-frame clones and misses some; the assay was immunoSEQ multiplex PCR. The sample lists some 150,000 clones; approximately 80% were seen once. This receptor was identified in a man aged 18 to 30 in good health and CMV-seropositive. What was sequenced was PBMCs. This rearrangement joins TRBV5-1 to TRBJ1-2; D is undetermined. The CDR3 region has the DNA TGCGCCAGCAGCTTGGGTCAGTCCTCTAACTATGGCTACACCTTC. Translated, it gives CASSLGQSSNYGYTF.